The clone carrying this T cell receptor (beta chain) was counted many times. Its antigen is as yet unknown. This CDR3 is built from 15 residues. Trimming removed 3 bases at V and 2 bases at J, with 12 bases between. The germline gives CDR1 SGHRS, CDR2 YFSETQ. The data are from a study of response to subunit inactivated influenza vaccine. Findings and limits, study-wide: Authors suggested each seasonal flu vaccination may recruit only limited numbers of new T cells.

MiXCR, run by TCRdb on the RT-PCR reads, gives a single entry per CDR3 protein. Of 750,000 to 850,000 distinct CDR3 sequences listed, 15% to 20% are singletons. Sample: PBMCs from blood, taken about 5 days after vaccination. The source of this sequence is a man over 45 who received an inactivated influenza vaccine. The chain is built from TRBV5-1 and TRBJ2-1; D gene uncertain. The CDR3 sequence: CASSSLSVTYNEQFF. DNA for the CDR3: TGCGCCAGCAGCTCGTTATCGGTGACCTACAATGAGCAGTTCTTC.